The sequence of this T cell receptor beta chain was determined in a study of CD8+ T cells in alopecia areata. General study points: Lesional scalp displayed greater clonality than normal scalp, most notably in alopecia totalis/universalis. Clarity of TCR sharing across patients fell short of that in mice, possibly HLA-related.

CD4+ cells underwent sorting into CD25+CD127- cells for roughly 5 patients. Punch biopsies of lesional scalp, plus peripheral blood, were taken from alopecia areata patients. Trimming pared 3 bases from V and 0 bases from J, leaving 11 bases between. Germline CDR1 reads KGHSH; CDR2 reads LQKENI. CDR3 length: 16 residues. Sequencing templates came from extracted RNA that was reverse transcribed into cDNA. Method: immunoSEQ multiplex PCR; TCRdb's copy keeps in-frame clones and lacks some. The sample has 37,000 or so clones; over 50% are singletons. Regarding this clone: As yet, its antigen is unknown.

The source of this sequence is a human donor with alopecia areata. The chain links TRBV18 to TRBJ2-2; possible D gene TRBD1, 5 bases. Sequenced input: CD4+ Tregs sorted from blood. CDR3 sequence (DNA): TGTGCCAGCTCACCCTTGCTCAGGGCGAACACCGGGGAGCTGTTTTTT. It codes for CASSPLLRANTGELFF.